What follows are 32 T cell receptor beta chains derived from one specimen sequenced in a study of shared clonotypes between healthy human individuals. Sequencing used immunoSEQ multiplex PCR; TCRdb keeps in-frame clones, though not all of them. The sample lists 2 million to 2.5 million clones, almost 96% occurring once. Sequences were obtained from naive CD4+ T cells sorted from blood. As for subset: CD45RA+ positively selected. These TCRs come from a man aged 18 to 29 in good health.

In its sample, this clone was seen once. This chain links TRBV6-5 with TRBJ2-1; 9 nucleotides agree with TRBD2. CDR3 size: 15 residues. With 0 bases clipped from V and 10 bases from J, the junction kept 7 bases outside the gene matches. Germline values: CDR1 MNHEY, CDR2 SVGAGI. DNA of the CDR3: TGTGCCAGCAGTTACTCCGGGGGACTAGCAAGGGAGCAGTTCTTC. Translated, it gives CASSYSGGLAREQFF.

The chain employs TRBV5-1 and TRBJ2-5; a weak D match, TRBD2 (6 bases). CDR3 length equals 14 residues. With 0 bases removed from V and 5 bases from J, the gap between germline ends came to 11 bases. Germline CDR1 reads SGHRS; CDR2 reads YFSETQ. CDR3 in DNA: TGCGCCAGCAGCTTGGGACTAGTCGGGGAGACCCAGTACTTC. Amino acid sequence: CASSLGLVGETQYF.

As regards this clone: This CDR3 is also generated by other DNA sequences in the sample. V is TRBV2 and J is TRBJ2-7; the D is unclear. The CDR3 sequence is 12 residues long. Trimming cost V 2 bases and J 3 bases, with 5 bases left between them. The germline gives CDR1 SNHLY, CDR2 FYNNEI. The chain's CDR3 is CASSEQNYEQYF. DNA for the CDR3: TGTGCCAGCAGTGAACAGAACTACGAGCAGTACTTC.

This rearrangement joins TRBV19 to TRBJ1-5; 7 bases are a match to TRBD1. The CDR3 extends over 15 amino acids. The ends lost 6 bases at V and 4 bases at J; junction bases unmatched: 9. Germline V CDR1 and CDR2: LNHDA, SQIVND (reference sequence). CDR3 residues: CASRDEDRPNQPQHF. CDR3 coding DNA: TGTGCCAGTAGGGATGAGGACAGGCCAAATCAGCCCCAGCATTTT. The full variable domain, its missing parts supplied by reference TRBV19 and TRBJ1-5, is DGGITQSPKYLFRKEGQNVTLSCEQNLNHDAMYWYRQDPGQGLRLIYYSQIVNDFQKGDIAEGYSVSREKKESFPLTVTSAQKNPTAFYLCASRDEDRPNQPQHFGDGTRLSIL.

CDR3 residues: CATQYRYSGANVLTF. The DNA for the CDR3 is TGTGCCACCCAGTATAGGTACTCTGGGGCCAACGTCCTGACTTTC. The rearrangement joins TRBV6-5 to TRBJ2-6, with D unclear. V was trimmed by 10 bases and J by 0 bases, leaving 13 bases between them. This CDR3 is 15 amino acids long. Germline CDR1 reads MNHEY; CDR2 reads SVGAGI.

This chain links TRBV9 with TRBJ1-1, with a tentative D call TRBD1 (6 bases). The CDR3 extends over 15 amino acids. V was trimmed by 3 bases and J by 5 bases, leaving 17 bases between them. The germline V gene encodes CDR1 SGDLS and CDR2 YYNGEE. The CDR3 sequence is CASSAYWTEETEAFF. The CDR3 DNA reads TGTGCCAGCAGCGCTTATTGGACAGAGGAGACTGAAGCTTTCTTT. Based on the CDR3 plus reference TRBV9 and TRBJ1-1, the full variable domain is DSGVTQTPKHLITATGQRVTLRCSPRSGDLSVYWYQQSLDQGLQFLIQYYNGEERAKGNILERFSAQQFPDLHSELNLSSLELGDSALYFCASSAYWTEETEAFFGQGTRLTVV.

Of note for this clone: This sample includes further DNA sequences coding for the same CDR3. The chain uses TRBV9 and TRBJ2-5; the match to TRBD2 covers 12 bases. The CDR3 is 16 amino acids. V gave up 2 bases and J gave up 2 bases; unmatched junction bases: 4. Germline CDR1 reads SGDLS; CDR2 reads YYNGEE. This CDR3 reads CASSVGLAGSQETQYF. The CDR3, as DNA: TGTGCCAGCAGCGTCGGACTAGCGGGATCTCAAGAGACCCAGTACTTC.

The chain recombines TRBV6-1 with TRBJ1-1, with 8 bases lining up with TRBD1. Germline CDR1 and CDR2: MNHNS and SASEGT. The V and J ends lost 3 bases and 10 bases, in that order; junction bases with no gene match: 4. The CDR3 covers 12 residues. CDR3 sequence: CASSEPDRVAFF. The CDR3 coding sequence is TGTGCCAGCAGTGAGCCGGACAGGGTAGCTTTCTTT.

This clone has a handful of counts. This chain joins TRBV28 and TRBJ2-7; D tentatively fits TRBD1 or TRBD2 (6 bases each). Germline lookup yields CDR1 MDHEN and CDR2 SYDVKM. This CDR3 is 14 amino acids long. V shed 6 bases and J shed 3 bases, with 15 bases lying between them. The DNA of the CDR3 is TGTGCCAGCAGCGACTGGGGGGCCAACTACGAGCAGTACTTC. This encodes CASSDWGANYEQYF. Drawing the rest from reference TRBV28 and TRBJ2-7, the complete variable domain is DVKVTQSSRYLVKRTGEKVFLECVQDMDHENMFWYRQDPGLGLRLIYFSYDVKMKEKGDIPEGYSVSREKKERFSLILESASTNQTSMYLCASSDWGANYEQYFGPGTRLTVT.

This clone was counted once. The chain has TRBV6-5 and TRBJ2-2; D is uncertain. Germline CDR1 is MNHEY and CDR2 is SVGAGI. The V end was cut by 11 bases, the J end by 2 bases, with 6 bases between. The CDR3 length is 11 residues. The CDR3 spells CAAGNTGELFF. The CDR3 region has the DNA TGTGCCGCAGGAAACACCGGGGAGCTGTTTTTT.

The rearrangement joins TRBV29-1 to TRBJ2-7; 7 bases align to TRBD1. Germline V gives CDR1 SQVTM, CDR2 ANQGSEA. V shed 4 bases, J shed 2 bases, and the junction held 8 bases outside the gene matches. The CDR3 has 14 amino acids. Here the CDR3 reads CSVVVWDSPYEQYF. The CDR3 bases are TGCAGCGTTGTGGTCTGGGACAGCCCCTACGAGCAGTACTTC.

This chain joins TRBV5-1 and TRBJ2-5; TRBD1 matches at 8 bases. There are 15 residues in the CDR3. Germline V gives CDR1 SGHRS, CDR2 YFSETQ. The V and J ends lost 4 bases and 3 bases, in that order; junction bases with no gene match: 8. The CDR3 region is CASSIRQGPEETQYF. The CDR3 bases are TGCGCCAGCAGCATAAGACAGGGGCCTGAAGAGACCCAGTACTTC.

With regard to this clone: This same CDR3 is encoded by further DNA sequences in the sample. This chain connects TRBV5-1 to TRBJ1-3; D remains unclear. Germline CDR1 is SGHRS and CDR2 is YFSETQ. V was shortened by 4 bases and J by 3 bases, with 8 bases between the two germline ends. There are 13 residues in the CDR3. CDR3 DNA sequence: TGCGCCAGCAGCAGGGATGGTGGAAACACCATATATTTT. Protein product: CASSRDGGNTIYF.

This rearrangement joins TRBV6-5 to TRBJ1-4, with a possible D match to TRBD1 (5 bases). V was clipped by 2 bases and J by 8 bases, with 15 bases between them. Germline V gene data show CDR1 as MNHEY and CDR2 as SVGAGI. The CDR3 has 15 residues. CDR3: CASSYTGSGGEKLFF. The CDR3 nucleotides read TGTGCCAGCAGTTACACAGGATCGGGTGGCGAAAAACTGTTTTTT.

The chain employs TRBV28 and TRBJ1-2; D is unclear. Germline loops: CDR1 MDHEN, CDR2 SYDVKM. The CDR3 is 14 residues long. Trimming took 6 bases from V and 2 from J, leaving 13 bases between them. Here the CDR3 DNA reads TGTGCCAGCAGCTCCCCCGGACGGAACTATGGCTACACCTTC. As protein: CASSSPGRNYGYTF.

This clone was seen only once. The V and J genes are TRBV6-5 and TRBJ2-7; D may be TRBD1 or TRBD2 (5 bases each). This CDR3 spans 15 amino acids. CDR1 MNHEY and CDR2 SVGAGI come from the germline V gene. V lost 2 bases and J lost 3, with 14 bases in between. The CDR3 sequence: CASSYATGTFYEQYF. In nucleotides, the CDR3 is TGTGCCAGCAGTTACGCTACCGGGACCTTCTACGAGCAGTACTTC.

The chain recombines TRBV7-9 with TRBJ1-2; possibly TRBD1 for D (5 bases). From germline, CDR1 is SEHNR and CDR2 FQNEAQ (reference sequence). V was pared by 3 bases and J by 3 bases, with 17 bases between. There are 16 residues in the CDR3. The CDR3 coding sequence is TGTGCCAGCAGCTTCGTTAGTAAGGGGCTGGACTATGGCTACACCTTC. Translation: CASSFVSKGLDYGYTF.

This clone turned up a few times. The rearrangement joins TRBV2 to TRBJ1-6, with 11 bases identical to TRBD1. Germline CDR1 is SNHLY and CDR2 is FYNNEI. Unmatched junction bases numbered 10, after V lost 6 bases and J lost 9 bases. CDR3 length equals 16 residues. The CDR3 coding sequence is TGTGCCAGCAGCGAATATGGGACAGGGGGAAGTTCACCCCTCCACTTT. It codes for CASSEYGTGGSSPLHF.

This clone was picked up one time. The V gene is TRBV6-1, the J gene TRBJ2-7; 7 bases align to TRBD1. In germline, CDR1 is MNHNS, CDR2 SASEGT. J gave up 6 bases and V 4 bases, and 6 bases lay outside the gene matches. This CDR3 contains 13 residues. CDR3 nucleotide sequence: TGTGCCAGCAGTGGACAGGGCGGCGGCGAGCAGTACTTC. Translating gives CASSGQGGGEQYF.

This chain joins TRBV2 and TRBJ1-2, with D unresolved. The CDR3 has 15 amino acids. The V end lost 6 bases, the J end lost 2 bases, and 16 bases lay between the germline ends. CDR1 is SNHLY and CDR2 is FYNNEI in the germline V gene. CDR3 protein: CASRMARAVNYGYTF. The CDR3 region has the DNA TGTGCCAGCAGGATGGCGAGGGCAGTCAACTATGGCTACACCTTC.

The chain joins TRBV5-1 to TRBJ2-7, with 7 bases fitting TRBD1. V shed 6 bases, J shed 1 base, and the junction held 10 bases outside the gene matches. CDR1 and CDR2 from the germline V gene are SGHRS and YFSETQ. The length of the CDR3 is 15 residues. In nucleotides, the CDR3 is TGCGCCAGCACCTTAAGGACAGGTGGGTCCTACGAGCAGTACTTC. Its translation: CASTLRTGGSYEQYF.

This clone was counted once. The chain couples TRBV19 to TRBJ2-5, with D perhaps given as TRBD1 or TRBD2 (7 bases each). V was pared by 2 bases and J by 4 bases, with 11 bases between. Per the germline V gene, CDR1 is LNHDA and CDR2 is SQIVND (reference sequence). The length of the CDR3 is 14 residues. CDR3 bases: TGTGCCAGTAGTATAAGCAGGGGGGGAGAGACCCAGTACTTC. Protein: CASSISRGGETQYF.

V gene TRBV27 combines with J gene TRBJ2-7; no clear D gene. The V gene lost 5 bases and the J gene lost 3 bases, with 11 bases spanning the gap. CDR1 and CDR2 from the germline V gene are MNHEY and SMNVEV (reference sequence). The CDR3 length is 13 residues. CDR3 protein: CASSPDTNYEQYF. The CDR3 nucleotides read TGTGCCAGCAGTCCCGACACCAACTACGAGCAGTACTTC.

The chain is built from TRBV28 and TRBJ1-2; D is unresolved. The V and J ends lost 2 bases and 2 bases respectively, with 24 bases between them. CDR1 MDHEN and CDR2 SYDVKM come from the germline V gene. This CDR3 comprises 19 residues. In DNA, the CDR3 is TGTGCCAGCAGTTTAATAGCGGGTGGGTTGGGATTCGCCAACTATGGCTACACCTTC. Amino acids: CASSLIAGGLGFANYGYTF.

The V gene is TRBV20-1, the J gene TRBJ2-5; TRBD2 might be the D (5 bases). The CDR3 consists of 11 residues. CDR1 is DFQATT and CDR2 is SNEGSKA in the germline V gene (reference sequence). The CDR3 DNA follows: TGCAGCTTACTAGTTTTGGAGACCCAGTACTTC. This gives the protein CSLLVLETQYF.

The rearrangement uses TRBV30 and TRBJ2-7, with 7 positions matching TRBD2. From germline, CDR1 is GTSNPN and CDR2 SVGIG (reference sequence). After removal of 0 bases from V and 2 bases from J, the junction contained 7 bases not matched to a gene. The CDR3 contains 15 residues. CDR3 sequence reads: CAWSVPGGATYEQYF. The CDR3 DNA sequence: TGTGCCTGGAGTGTACCGGGGGGAGCCACCTACGAGCAGTACTTC.

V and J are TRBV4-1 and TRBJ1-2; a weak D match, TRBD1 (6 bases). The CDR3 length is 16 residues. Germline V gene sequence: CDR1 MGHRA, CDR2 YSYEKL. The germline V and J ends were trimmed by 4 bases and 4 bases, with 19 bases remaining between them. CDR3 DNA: TGCGCCAGCAGCCTAGTCCGGGGGCCCCAAGGCTATGGCTACACCTTC. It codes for CASSLVRGPQGYGYTF.

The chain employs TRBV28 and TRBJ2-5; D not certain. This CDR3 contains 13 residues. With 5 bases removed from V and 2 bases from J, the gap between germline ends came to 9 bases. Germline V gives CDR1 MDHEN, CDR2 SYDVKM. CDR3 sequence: CASSGPSQETQYF. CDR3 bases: TGTGCCAGCAGTGGACCGTCACAAGAGACCCAGTACTTC.

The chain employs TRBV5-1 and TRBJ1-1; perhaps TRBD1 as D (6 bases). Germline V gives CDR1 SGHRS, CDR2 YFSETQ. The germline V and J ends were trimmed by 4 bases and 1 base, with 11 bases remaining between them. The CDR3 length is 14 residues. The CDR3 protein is CASSPDRPNTEAFF. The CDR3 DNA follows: TGCGCCAGCAGCCCCGACAGGCCGAACACTGAAGCTTTCTTT.

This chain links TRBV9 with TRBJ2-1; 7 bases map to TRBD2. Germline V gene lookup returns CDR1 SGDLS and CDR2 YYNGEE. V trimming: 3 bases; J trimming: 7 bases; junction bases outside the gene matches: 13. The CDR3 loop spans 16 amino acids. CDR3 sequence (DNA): TGTGCCAGCAGCGGTAGCGATGGGAGGGCCTTAAATGAGCAGTTCTTC. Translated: CASSGSDGRALNEQFF. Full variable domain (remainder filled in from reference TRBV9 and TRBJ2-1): DSGVTQTPKHLITATGQRVTLRCSPRSGDLSVYWYQQSLDQGLQFLIQYYNGEERAKGNILERFSAQQFPDLHSELNLSSLELGDSALYFCASSGSDGRALNEQFFGPGTRLTVL.

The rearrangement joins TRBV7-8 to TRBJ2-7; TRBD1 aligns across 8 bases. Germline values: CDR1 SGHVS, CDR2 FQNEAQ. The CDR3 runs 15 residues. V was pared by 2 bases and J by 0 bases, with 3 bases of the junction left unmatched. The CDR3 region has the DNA TGTGCCAGCAGCTTAAGGACAGGGAGCTCCTACGAGCAGTACTTC. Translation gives CASSLRTGSSYEQYF.

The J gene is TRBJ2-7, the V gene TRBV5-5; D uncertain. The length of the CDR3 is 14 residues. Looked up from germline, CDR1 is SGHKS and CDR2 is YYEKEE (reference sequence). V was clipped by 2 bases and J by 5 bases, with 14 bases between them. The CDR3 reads CASSFPLKNHEQYF. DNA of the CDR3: TGTGCCAGCAGCTTCCCCCTTAAGAACCACGAGCAGTACTTC.